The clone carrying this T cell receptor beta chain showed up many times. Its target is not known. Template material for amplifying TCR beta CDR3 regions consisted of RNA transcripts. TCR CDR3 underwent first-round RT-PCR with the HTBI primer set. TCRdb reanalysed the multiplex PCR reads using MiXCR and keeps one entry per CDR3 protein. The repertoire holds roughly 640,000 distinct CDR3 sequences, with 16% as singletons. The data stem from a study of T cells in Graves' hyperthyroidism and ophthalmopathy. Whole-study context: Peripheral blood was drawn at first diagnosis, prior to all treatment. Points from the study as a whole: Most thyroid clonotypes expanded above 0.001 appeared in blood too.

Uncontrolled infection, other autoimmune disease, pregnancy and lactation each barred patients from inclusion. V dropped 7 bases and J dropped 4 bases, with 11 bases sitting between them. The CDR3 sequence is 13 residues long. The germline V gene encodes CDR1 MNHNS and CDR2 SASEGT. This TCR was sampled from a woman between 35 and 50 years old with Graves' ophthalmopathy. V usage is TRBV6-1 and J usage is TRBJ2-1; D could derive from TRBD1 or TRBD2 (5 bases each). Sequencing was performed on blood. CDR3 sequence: CASIGTSYNEQFF. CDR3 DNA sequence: TGTGCCAGCATTGGGACCTCGTACAATGAGCAGTTCTTC.